A single sample gave rise to the 14 T cell receptor beta chains below, sequenced in a study of blood T cell repertoires in COVID-19 (dated by TCRdb to 2018 to 2020). The library was produced with the immunoSEQ multiplex PCR assay. The clones in this table, taken by TCRdb from immuneACCESS, are in-frame only. Not every clone is retained; where verified, under half of the shortfall comes from an unresolved V gene, and the cause of the rest is unknown. This sample has around 26,000 clones in its table, and 70% to 90% of those were observed once. The ten largest clonotypes hold 2% to 2.5% of the sample. The sequenced sample consisted of peripheral blood. The receptors here all came from an older woman with COVID-19, enrolled during active disease.

The V call is TRBV9, the J call TRBJ2-1; 8 positions agree with TRBD2. CDR1 and CDR2 from the germline V gene are SGDLS and YYNGEE. The CDR3 is 14 residues long. V dropped 2 bases and J dropped 6; count of bases not matched to a gene: 4. CDR3 amino acids: CASSVVSGVNEQFF. In DNA, the CDR3 is TGTGCCAGCAGCGTCGTTAGCGGGGTCAATGAGCAGTTCTTC.

The chain joins TRBV7-8 to TRBJ1-3; 12 nucleotides align to TRBD1. With V trimmed by 2 bases and J by 5 bases, 4 bases remained unmatched. This CDR3 is 16 amino acids long. Looked up from germline, CDR1 is SGHVS and CDR2 is FQNEAQ. In nucleotides, the CDR3 is TGTGCCAGCAGCTTAAGGGACAGGGGGCGAAGAAACACCATATATTTT. Protein: CASSLRDRGRRNTIYF.

This clone came up a few times. The V gene is TRBV27, the J gene TRBJ2-2; 7 bases are shared with TRBD1. Trimming at V came to 5 bases and at J to 4 bases, leaving 7 bases not matched to a gene. The CDR3 runs to 15 residues. Germline V gives CDR1 MNHEY, CDR2 SMNVEV (reference sequence). This chain's CDR3 is CASSLIGTATGELFF. DNA for the CDR3: TGTGCCAGCAGTCTCATCGGGACAGCCACCGGGGAGCTGTTTTTT.

The chain joins TRBV7-2 to TRBJ1-1; D is perhaps TRBD1 (5 bases). Trimming removed 5 bases at V and 3 bases at J, with 16 bases between. The CDR3 totals 15 residues. Germline V gene sequence: CDR1 SGHTA, CDR2 FQGNSA. The CDR3 sequence is CASSPGTTRDTEAFF. The CDR3 DNA reads TGTGCCAGCAGCCCCGGAACGACCAGGGACACTGAAGCTTTCTTT.

The rearrangement joins TRBV7-6 to TRBJ1-1, with 9 positions matching TRBD1. V lost 5 bases and J lost 6; bases outside the gene matches: 7. The CDR3 spans 14 residues. Germline V gene lookup returns CDR1 SGHVS and CDR2 FNYEAQ. Here the CDR3 DNA reads TGTGCCAGCAGCAACACAGGGGGCGCTTCTGAAGCTTTCTTT. It encodes CASSNTGGASEAFF.

The J gene is TRBJ2-7, the V gene TRBV3-1 (or the pseudogene TRBV3-2); 11 bases agree with TRBD2. The germline CDR1 and CDR2 sequences are LGHDT and YNNKEL (reference sequence). This CDR3 has 14 amino acids. The V segment lost 4 bases and the J segment 6 bases; nucleotides outside the gene matches: 5. This chain's CDR3 is CASSPGLAGFEQYV. The CDR3 nucleotides are TGTGCCAGCAGCCCAGGACTAGCGGGTTTCGAGCAGTACGTC.

The CDR3 region is CASSLTEYNEQFF. The CDR3 DNA reads TGTGCCAGCAGCTTAACAGAATACAATGAGCAGTTCTTC. The V gene is TRBV7-6, the J gene TRBJ2-1; D unresolved. Deletions cut 2 bases from V and 4 bases from J, with 6 bases between. The germline V gene encodes CDR1 SGHVS and CDR2 FNYEAQ. The CDR3 extends over 13 amino acids.

This clone was seen a handful of times. This chain links TRBV10-3 with TRBJ1-2; D possibly corresponds to TRBD1 (6 bases). V gave up 8 bases and J gave up 0 bases, with 13 bases separating them. The CDR3 is 14 residues long. The germline V gene encodes CDR1 ENHRY and CDR2 SYGVKD. CDR3 in amino acids: CAIGRDTTNYGYTF. In DNA, the CDR3 is TGTGCCATCGGCCGGGACACCACTAACTATGGCTACACCTTC.

The rearrangement links TRBV21-1 to TRBJ1-2; the table's D gene call, TRBD1, was not cross checked with the DNA. TRBV21-1 is deemed a pseudogene. This CDR3 is 15 amino acids long. As DNA, the CDR3 is TGTGCCAGCAGCGCCCGACAGGGGTCGGACTATGGCTACACCTTC. Protein sequence: CASSARQGSDYGYTF.

This clone appeared a single time. V is TRBV19 and J is TRBJ1-3, with D perhaps matching TRBD1 (5 bases). V dropped 3 bases and J dropped 5 bases, with 8 bases sitting between them. The CDR3 runs 13 residues. Germline CDR1 reads LNHDA; CDR2 reads SQIVND (reference sequence). The CDR3 sequence is CASSIGARNTIYF. DNA for the CDR3: TGTGCCAGTAGTATTGGGGCCCGAAACACCATATATTTT.

This rearrangement joins TRBV10-3 to TRBJ1-2, with D possibly TRBD1 on 6 matching bases. Per germline, CDR1 ENHRY and CDR2 SYGVKD. This CDR3 spans 15 amino acids. V was pared by 6 bases and J by 1 base, with 15 bases between. The CDR3 DNA follows: TGTGCCATCAGACAGGGTCAAACCGTTAACTATGGCTACACCTTC. This sequence encodes CAIRQGQTVNYGYTF.

The chain has TRBV7-3 and TRBJ2-3, with TRBD2 matching over 8 bases. The CDR3 has 15 residues. Per germline, CDR1 SGHTA and CDR2 FQGTGA. V lost 5 bases and J lost 0; bases outside the gene matches: 4. As DNA, the CDR3 is TGTGCCAGCAGCCGAAGCGGGGGCAGCACAGATACGCAGTATTTT. It translates to CASSRSGGSTDTQYF.

The genes are TRBV7-9 and TRBJ2-7, with 7 bases that match TRBD1. V lost 5 bases and J lost 5; bases outside the gene matches: 3. The CDR3 totals 12 residues. Germline loops: CDR1 SEHNR, CDR2 FQNEAQ (reference sequence). The CDR3 DNA sequence: TGTGCCAGCAGCCCCACAGGGGACGAGCAGTACTTC. Amino acids: CASSPTGDEQYF.

The gene calls are TRBV6-4 and TRBJ1-1; the D is unclear. V was shortened by 3 bases and J by 1 base, with 6 bases between the two germline ends. Germline loops: CDR1 MRHNA, CDR2 SNTAGT. The CDR3 length is 13 residues. CDR3 DNA sequence: TGTGCCAGCAGTGAAACGGGGAACACTGAAGCTTTCTTT. It translates to CASSETGNTEAFF.